This TCR beta chain comes out of a study of blood T cell repertoires in COVID-19. Study-level information: The cDNA or gDNA used as material had been derived from T cells, B-cell-depleted T cells, or PBMCs.

This CDR3 contains 14 residues. Trimming took 6 bases from V and 4 from J, leaving 13 bases between them. The germline V gene encodes CDR1 MDHEN and CDR2 SYDVKM. Repertoires were generated with immunoSEQ multiplex PCR, while TCRdb's copy carries only in-frame clones and drops some. The sample lists around 70,000 clones; less than 80% were seen once. The J gene is TRBJ1-5, the V gene TRBV28; D call uncertain. The sample consisted of peripheral blood. This clonotype originated in a man in his fifties or sixties with active or convalescent COVID-19. CDR3 residues: CASSHGVGNQPQHF. CDR3 bases: TGTGCCAGCAGCCATGGCGTCGGGAATCAGCCCCAGCATTTT. Combining the CDR3 with reference TRBV28 and TRBJ1-5 gives the whole variable domain DVKVTQSSRYLVKRTGEKVFLECVQDMDHENMFWYRQDPGLGLRLIYFSYDVKMKEKGDIPEGYSVSREKKERFSLILESASTNQTSMYLCASSHGVGNQPQHFGDGTRLSIL.